This T cell receptor (beta chain) is drawn from a study of cytomegalovirus exposure and HLA in healthy donors (dated by TCRdb to about 2017). Turning to the overall study: An earlier analysis of approximately 640 of the donors reported more than 250 Gb of sequence data and some 120 million unique TCR beta sequences from approximately 180 million T cells. Alongside the repertoire data, information on donor age, sex, ethnicity and CMV serostatus was compiled. All discovery cohort repertoires had been generated using a single sequencing platform. The study used immunosequencing to profile the T cell repertoires of more than 650 subjects and linked those repertoires to cytomegalovirus serostatus. In addition to the first cohort of 666 subjects, a separate validation cohort of about 120 different subjects was used. An early release that covered about 600 HLA-typed donors contained approximately 300 gigabases of sequencing data and around 85 million unique TCR sequences. In a later genetic analysis, genome-wide SNP genotypes for about 55% of the roughly 700 donors were used, and that subset was treated as a discovery cohort. In the later analysis, no new phenotypic data were used to find candidate immune exposures; instead, reliance was placed on TCR beta sequences and their occurrence across donors. High-throughput TCR immunosequencing, statistical association of individual TCRs with disease status, and machine learning were combined to predict cytomegalovirus infection status. Because of strong linkage in the cohort, four to six DR-DQ haplotypes were treated as single units for association and clustering. The study was designed to test whether signatures of past pathogen exposure could be identified by cataloging public T cell receptors. Of the roughly 400 genotyped donors, around 81% fell in the genetic ancestry cluster associated with self-reported Caucasian donors. To study patterns of TCR occurrence, a later analysis re-analyzed previously published TCR beta repertoires from 550 to 800 donors and added high-resolution HLA genotyping. An earlier analysis of 587 of the donors used high-throughput TCR beta sequencing to judge whether each TCR beta V gene segment behaved as functional or pseudogenic. The number of typed donors differed by locus: about 620-640 for A, B, C, DRB1 and DQB1; 500 to 550 for DQA1; roughly 600 for DPA1; and about 450 for DPB1. Among some 410 genotyped donors of the cohort, an average of around 240,000 unique TCR beta nucleotide sequences were sequenced per donor, roughly a sixth of them non-productive. HLA typing covered class I and class II loci at four-digit resolution.

In total, roughly 670 healthy bone marrow donors made up the cohort. At the time of sampling, all cohort members were nominally healthy, though unrecorded immune exposures were likely present. The donor tested CMV seronegative, placing the donor among the 352 seronegative members of the cohort. Every donor gave a peripheral blood sample, and the peripheral blood mononuclear cells from that sample were used for TCR beta sequencing. Genomic DNA was extracted from the blood cell samples with the Qiagen DNeasy Blood Extraction Kit. This clone was observed once. Its specific antigen is unknown. Within one base of it there is no much larger clone, and no base qualities were kept. What the research found in general, with its limitations: Assigning TCR associations to individual alleles was difficult when HLA alleles, especially DR and DQ, strongly co-occurred. CMV serostatus was the only immune exposure information available for the cohort. A cluster of highly shared sequence variants was judged likely to represent a technical artifact of the sequencing pipeline. In vitro tests confirmed that a few of the cytomegalovirus-associated TCR beta chains recognize cytomegalovirus antigens. A further reported finding was that TCR beta sequences accurately predicted the HLA-A and HLA-B alleles for most subjects in the first cohort. A later genetic analysis associated a missense DCLRE1C variant with V-gene and J-gene trimming of TCR beta chains, and an independent cohort replicated the association. In the study, about 150 TCR beta chains were listed as associated with cytomegalovirus. A later analysis reported that several top co-occurrence clusters appeared linked to parvovirus B19, influenza, CMV and Epstein-Barr virus. In a later genetic analysis, fewer N-insertions in productive TCRs were reported among donors in an Asian-associated ancestry cluster than the approximately 630-donor mean. Most TCR sequences were seen in very few donors, while some public TCRs were found in many individuals. In a later analysis, 16,951 TCR beta sequences were associated with specific HLA alleles at a false discovery rate of 0.05. In both the original and validation cohorts, the classifier was reported to diagnose cytomegalovirus status with high specificity and sensitivity. The cohort was sequenced for TCR beta chains only, and without alpha or paired-chain data the features that could be detected were limited. According to a later analysis, most CMV-associated TCR beta chains appeared to be HLA-restricted, and the HLA associations seemed to be driven largely by CMV exposure. An earlier analysis of several hundred of the donors showed that most TCR beta V segments appeared in productive rearrangements either about 87% or about 30% of the time, which broadly matched IMGT annotations. It was suggested by the authors that the approach could potentially be generalized to other disease states and immunological phenotypes. According to a later analysis, TCR association rates differed among HLA loci, with DRB1 alleles showing the most associated TCRs and HLA-C alleles showing the fewest. Because counts were too low, seventeen rarely observed V segments, including chromosome 9 orphons, were left out of the earlier analysis of a few hundred of the donors. Correlated functional status among segregating V segments might reflect linkage disequilibrium, but an unknown experimental factor could not be ruled out. Roughly uniform sequencing depth across donors was assumed in presence/absence analyses, although this assumption may not hold. HLA typing was unavailable for some donors at each locus, so association tests used only the typed subset. Compared with equally common non-associated chains, HLA-associated TCR beta chains in a later analysis were more clonally expanded and had lower generation probabilities. The 87-base-pair reads could not distinguish some IMGT-functional V segments, including TRBV6-2 and TRBV6-3, so those segments were excluded.

V gives up 5 bases and J gives up 8 bases, and the segment between their germline ends measures 12 bases. The CDR3 runs 13 residues from the cysteine to the phenylalanine. Just CDR3 DNA is preserved here, 39 bases in frame from base 1. Sequences SGHVS (CDR1) and FQNEAQ (CDR2) are obtained from the germline V gene. Library construction relied on the immunoSEQ multiplex PCR assay. A mixture of 60 forward primers for TCR Vbeta segments and 13 reverse primers for TCR Jbeta segments was used in the multiplex PCR. The CDR3 region of rearranged TCR beta genes was amplified from genomic DNA by a multiplex PCR assay. The amplified TCR beta libraries were sequenced on the Illumina HiSeq System as 87-base-pair reads. On the study's bioinformatics: A later analysis counted 75 million to 100 million unique TCR beta chains across the 670 or so repertoires, and some 11 million of these chains were shared by at least two donors. Raw reads were error-corrected and collapsed into unique sequences by a nearest-neighbor algorithm in which closely related sequences were merged to remove PCR and sequencing errors. V, D and J gene segments were assigned by aligning CDR3 sequences to IMGT reference sequences. For a sequence to be retained, a match of at least six nucleotides to both a V gene segment and a J gene segment was required. A rearrangement was called productive if the CDR3 had no stop codons and remained in frame with V and J, and every other rearrangement was called non-productive. CDR3 was defined by IMGT convention, running from the second conserved V-encoded cysteine to the conserved J-encoded phenylalanine. Sequences without an unambiguous match to a single V gene segment were excluded from the earlier analysis of about 630 of the donors. An earlier analysis of fewer than 750 of the donors classified V segments as functional when productive rearrangements were above 56.7% and as segregating when the standard deviation between donors was above 5%. A statistical classification framework was built for diagnosing cytomegalovirus status from the catalog of TCR beta chain sequences. In a later analysis, V and J genes were assigned by comparing TCR nucleotide sequences against IMGT/GENE-DB human TR gene sequences. The TCRdist pipeline was used in a later analysis to assign CDR3 sequences and most-parsimonious VDJ recombination scenarios. A later analysis defined each TCR beta chain by its CDR3 amino acid sequence plus V-gene family, and excluded reads lacking a unique V-gene family. In a later analysis, approximately 590 highly shared, low-generation-probability nucleotide sequences were removed to address suspected cross-contamination and a sequencing artifact. In a later analysis, a clonal expansion index for each public chain was calculated from normalized within-repertoire ranks of inferred template counts. In a later analysis, generation probabilities were computed using a VDJ recombination model fitted to out-of-frame rearrangements, and the results were checked against IGoR. In a later analysis, TCR-TCR, TCR-HLA and TCR-CMV co-occurrence was scored with hypergeometric tests, and a repertoire-size bias correction was applied to TCR pairs. False discovery rates were estimated in a later analysis by permuting HLA or CMV assignments 20 times. In a later analysis, co-occurring TCRs were grouped with DBSCAN, and TCRdist sequence similarity was added when clustering was performed within HLA-allele-positive subsets. Co-occurrence clustering excluded repertoires with fewer than 30,000 or more than 120,000 public chains, plus five with anomalous nucleotide sharing. TCRdb provides this immuneACCESS table in a form limited to in-frame rearrangements. Some clones are lacking; in checked studies, under half of them reflect an unresolved V gene, and why the rest are absent is not known. That table is the source of V, J and clone size, and D and trimming were worked out from the DNA. This sample has around 170,000 clones in its table, and roughly 80% of those were observed once. About 0.4% of the sample is taken by the ten largest.

Recombination linked TRBV7-8 to TRBJ1-4, with TRBD1 as a weak D call on 6 bases. The sequencing sample was made of PBMCs. The clonotype comes from a boy between 2 and 10 years old in good health and CMV-seronegative. At the DNA level, the sequence is TGTGCCAGCAGCCACCGGACAGTCGAAAAACTGTTTTTT. It specifies CASSHRTVEKLFF.